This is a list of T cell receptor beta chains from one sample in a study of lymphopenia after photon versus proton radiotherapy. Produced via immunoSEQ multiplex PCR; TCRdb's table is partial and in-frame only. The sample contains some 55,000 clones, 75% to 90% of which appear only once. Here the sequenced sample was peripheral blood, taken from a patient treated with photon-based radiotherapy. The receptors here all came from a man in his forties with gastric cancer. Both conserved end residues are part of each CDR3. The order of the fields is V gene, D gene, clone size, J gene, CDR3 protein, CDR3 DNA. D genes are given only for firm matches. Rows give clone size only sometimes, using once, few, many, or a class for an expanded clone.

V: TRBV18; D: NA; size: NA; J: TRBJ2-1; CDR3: CASSPADNEQFF; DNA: TGTGCCAGCTCACCCGCCGACAATGAGCAGTTCTTC
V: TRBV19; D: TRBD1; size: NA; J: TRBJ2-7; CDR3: CASDSGQGEQYF; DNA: TGTGCCAGCGACTCGGGACAGGGGGAGCAGTACTTC
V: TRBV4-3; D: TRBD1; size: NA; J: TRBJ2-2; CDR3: CASSQVGTGANTGELFF; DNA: TGCGCCAGCAGCCAAGTGGGCACAGGGGCTAACACCGGGGAGCTGTTTTTT
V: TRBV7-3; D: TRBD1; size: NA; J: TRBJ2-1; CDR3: CASSPTGTGTYNEQFF; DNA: TGTGCCAGCAGCCCAACCGGGACAGGAACCTACAATGAGCAGTTCTTC
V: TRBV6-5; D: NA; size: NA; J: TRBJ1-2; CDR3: CASSRTEQSNYGYTF; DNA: TGTGCCAGCAGTAGGACAGAGCAGAGTAACTATGGCTACACCTTC
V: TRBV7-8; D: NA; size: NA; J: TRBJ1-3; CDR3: CASSLEGSSGNTIYF; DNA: TGTGCCAGCAGCTTAGAGGGTTCATCTGGAAACACCATATATTTT
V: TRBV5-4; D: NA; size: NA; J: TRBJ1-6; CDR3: CASSLESSGFGNSPLHF; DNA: TGTGCCAGCAGCTTGGAATCGAGTGGGTTCGGTAATTCACCCCTCCACTTT
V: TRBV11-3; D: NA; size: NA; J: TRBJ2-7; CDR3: CASSLGSDSSYEQYF; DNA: TGTGCCAGCAGCTTAGGGTCGGATAGCTCCTACGAGCAGTACTTC
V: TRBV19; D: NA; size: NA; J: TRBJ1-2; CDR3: CASRSAGADYGYTF; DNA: TGTGCCAGTAGATCGGCGGGCGCGGACTATGGCTACACCTTC
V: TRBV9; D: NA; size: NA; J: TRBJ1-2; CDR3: CASSVDPGSANYGYTF; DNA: TGTGCCAGCAGCGTAGACCCCGGATCAGCTAACTATGGCTACACCTTC
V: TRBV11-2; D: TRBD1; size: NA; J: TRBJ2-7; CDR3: CASSLGTANYEQYF; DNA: TGTGCCAGCAGCTTGGGGACAGCAAACTACGAGCAGTACTTC
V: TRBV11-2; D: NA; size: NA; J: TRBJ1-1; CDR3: CASSLDSHGTEAFF; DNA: TGTGCCAGCAGCTTAGATTCCCACGGCACTGAAGCTTTCTTT
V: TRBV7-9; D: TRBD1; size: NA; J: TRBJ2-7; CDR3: CASSLDRGSHEQYF; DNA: TGTGCCAGCAGCTTAGACAGGGGGAGCCACGAGCAGTACTTC
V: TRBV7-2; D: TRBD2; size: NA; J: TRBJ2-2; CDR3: CASSLEAGPTGELFF; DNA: TGTGCCAGCAGCTTAGAAGCGGGACCCACCGGGGAGCTGTTTTTT
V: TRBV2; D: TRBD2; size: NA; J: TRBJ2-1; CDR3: CASSDLAGSSYNEQFF; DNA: TGTGCCAGCAGTGACCTAGCGGGGAGCTCCTACAATGAGCAGTTCTTC
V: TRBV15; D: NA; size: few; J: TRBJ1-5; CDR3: CATSREGKGSNQPQHF; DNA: TGTGCCACCAGCAGAGAAGGGAAGGGTAGCAATCAGCCCCAGCATTTT
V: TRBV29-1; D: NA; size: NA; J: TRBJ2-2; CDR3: CSSRRDTGELFF; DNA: TGCAGCTCTAGACGAGACACCGGGGAGCTGTTTTTT
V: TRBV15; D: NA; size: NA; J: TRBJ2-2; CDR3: CATSRESYTGELFF; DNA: TGTGCCACCAGCAGAGAAAGCTACACCGGGGAGCTGTTTTTT
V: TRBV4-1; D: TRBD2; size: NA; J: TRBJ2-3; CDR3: CASSQVVGLATDTQYF; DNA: TGCGCCAGCAGCCAAGTAGTGGGACTAGCCACAGATACGCAGTATTTT
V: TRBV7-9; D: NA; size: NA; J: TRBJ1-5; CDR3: CASSLGGSLSNQPQHF; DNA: TGTGCCAGCAGCTTAGGCGGCAGTTTAAGCAATCAGCCCCAGCATTTT
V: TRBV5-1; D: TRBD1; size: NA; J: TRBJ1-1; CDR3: CASSKISGGTGGNTEAFF; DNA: TGCGCCAGCAGTAAGATATCAGGGGGAACAGGCGGAAACACTGAAGCTTTCTTT
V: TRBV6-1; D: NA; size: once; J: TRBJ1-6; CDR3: CASSEDLGVPNSPLHF; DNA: TGTGCCAGCAGTGAAGACTTAGGGGTCCCTAATTCACCCCTCCACTTT
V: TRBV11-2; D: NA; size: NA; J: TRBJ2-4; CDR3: CATRSQAAAKNIQYF; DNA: TGTGCCACCAGGTCCCAGGCGGCGGCCAAAAACATTCAGTACTTC
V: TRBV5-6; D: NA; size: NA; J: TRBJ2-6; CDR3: CASSLYGAGANVLTF; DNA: TGTGCCAGCAGCTTGTATGGGGCTGGGGCCAACGTCCTGACTTTC
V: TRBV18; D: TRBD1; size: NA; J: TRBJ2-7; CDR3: CASSPPEDRGEQYF; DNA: TGTGCCAGCTCACCACCGGAGGACAGGGGCGAGCAGTACTTC
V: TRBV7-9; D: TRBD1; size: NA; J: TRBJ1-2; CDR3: CASSTRQGRDYGYTF; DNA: TGTGCCAGCAGCACTCGACAGGGAAGAGACTATGGCTACACCTTC
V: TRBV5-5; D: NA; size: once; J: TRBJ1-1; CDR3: CASSLGDRSPNTEAFF; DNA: TGTGCCAGCAGCTTGGGGGACCGAAGTCCGAACACTGAAGCTTTCTTT
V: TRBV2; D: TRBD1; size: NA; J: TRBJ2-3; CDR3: CASSVAGGTTTDTQYF; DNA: TGTGCCAGCAGTGTGGCAGGGGGAACCACCACAGATACGCAGTATTTT
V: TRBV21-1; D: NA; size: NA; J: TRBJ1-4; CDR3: CASSNGLGEANEKLFF; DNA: TGTGCCAGCTCGAACGGCTTGGGGGAGGCTAATGAAAAACTGTTTTTT
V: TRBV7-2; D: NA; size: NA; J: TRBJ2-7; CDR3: CASSPLLSGPYEQYF; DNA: TGTGCCAGCAGCCCCCTCTTATCCGGTCCCTACGAGCAGTACTTC
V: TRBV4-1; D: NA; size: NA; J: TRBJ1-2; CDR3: CASSQENYGYTF; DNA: TGCGCCAGCAGCCAAGAGAACTATGGCTACACCTTC
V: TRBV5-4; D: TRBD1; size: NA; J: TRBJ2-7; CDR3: CASSSRDREKQYF; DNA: TGTGCCAGCAGCAGCCGGGACAGGGAGAAGCAGTACTTC
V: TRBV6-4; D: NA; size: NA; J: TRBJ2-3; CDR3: CASSQRGSTDTQYF; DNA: TGTGCCAGCTCCCAGAGGGGGTCCACAGATACGCAGTATTTT
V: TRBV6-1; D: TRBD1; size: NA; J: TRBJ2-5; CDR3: CASRGTGTETQYF; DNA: TGTGCCAGCAGGGGGACAGGGACAGAGACCCAGTACTTC
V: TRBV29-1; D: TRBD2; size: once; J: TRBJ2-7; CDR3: CSAGRAAYEQYF; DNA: TGCAGCGCCGGGAGGGCCGCCTACGAGCAGTACTTC
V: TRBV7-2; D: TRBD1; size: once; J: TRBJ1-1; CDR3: CASTPDRGSLNTEAFF; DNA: TGTGCCAGCACCCCGGACAGGGGCTCATTGAACACTGAAGCTTTCTTT
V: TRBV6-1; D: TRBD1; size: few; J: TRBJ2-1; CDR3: CASSEATGGYNEQFF; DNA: TGTGCCAGCAGTGAAGCGACAGGGGGCTACAATGAGCAGTTCTTC
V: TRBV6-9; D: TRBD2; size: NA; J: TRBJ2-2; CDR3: CASSYFRLAGGPNWATGELFF; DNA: TGTGCCAGCAGTTATTTTAGGCTAGCGGGGGGACCCAATTGGGCCACCGGGGAGCTGTTTTTT
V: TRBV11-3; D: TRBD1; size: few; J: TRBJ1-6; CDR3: CASSRGTVNSPLHF; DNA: TGTGCCAGCAGCCGCGGGACAGTTAATTCACCCCTCCACTTT
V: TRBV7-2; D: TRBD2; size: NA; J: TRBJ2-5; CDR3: CASIDLAGGQETQYF; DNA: TGTGCCAGCATCGATCTAGCGGGGGGCCAAGAGACCCAGTACTTC
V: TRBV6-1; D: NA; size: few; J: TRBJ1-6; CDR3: CASSEDWVSPLHF; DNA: TGTGCCAGCAGTGAAGACTGGGTTTCACCCCTCCACTTT
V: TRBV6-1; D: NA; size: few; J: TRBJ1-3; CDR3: CASSEIGTASYGNTIYF; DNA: TGTGCCAGCAGTGAGATAGGGACGGCTAGCTACGGAAACACCATATATTTT
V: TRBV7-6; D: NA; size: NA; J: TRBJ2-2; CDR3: CASSLASGVRNTGELFF; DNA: TGTGCCAGCAGCTTAGCGTCGGGGGTTAGGAACACCGGGGAGCTGTTTTTT
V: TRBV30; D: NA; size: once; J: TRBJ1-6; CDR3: CAWISRDNSPLHF; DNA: TGTGCCTGGATTAGCCGGGATAATTCACCCCTCCACTTT
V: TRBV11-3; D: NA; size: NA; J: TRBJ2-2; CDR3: CASSLGGTNTGELFF; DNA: TGTGCCAGCAGCTTAGGTGGCACCAACACCGGGGAGCTGTTTTTT
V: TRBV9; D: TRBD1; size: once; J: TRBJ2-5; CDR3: CASSAGTVQETQYF; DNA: TGTGCCAGCAGCGCCGGGACAGTCCAAGAGACCCAGTACTTC